The 24 T cell receptor beta chains below were found in one sample sequenced in a study of blood T cell repertoires in COVID-19. This table comes from immunoSEQ multiplex PCR, and its TCRdb copy is limited to in-frame clones, with some not included. This repertoire shows 210,000 or so clones, roughly four fifths found once; its top ten account for over 6.5%. Material for sequencing was peripheral blood. The receptors here all came from a woman aged 80 or over with COVID-19, enrolled during active disease.

V gene TRBV19 combines with J gene TRBJ1-1, with TRBD1 matching 8 bases. After removal of 6 bases from V and 1 base from J, the junction contained 4 bases not matched to a gene. Germline V gene sequence: CDR1 LNHDA, CDR2 SQIVND (reference sequence). CDR3 length: 14 residues. Written as DNA, the CDR3 is TGTGCCAGTAGAACAGGGGGGGCGAACACTGAAGCTTTCTTT. Its protein product is CASRTGGANTEAFF.

The chain joins TRBV14 to TRBJ2-7, with D maybe TRBD1 (5 bases). The length of the CDR3 is 14 residues. The germline V and J ends were trimmed by 0 bases and 6 bases, with 12 bases remaining between them. Germline lookup yields CDR1 SGHDN and CDR2 FVKESK. The CDR3 loop reads CASSQESRASEQYF. The CDR3 coding sequence is TGTGCCAGCAGCCAAGAGAGCAGGGCCAGCGAGCAGTACTTC.

The rearrangement joins TRBV5-1 to TRBJ2-3, with D maybe TRBD1 (6 bases). CDR1 and CDR2 (germline): SGHRS, YFSETQ. Trimming removed 0 bases from V and 1 base from J, with 9 bases in between. This CDR3 contains 15 residues. The DNA for the CDR3 is TGCGCCAGCAGCTTGGGGGGGCTCGGCACAGATACGCAGTATTTT. Translating gives CASSLGGLGTDTQYF.

This sequence joins TRBV15 and TRBJ2-1, with 11 bases that match TRBD2. The CDR3 has 19 amino acids. Germline trimming cut 3 bases from V and 1 base from J; bases unmatched to any gene: 11. CDR1 is LNHNV and CDR2 is YYDKDF in the germline V gene (reference sequence). The chain's CDR3 is CATSSLAGGPFMSYNEQFF. CDR3 nucleotide sequence: TGTGCCACCAGCAGCTTAGCGGGGGGGCCTTTTATGTCCTACAATGAGCAGTTCTTC. Filled out from reference TRBV15 and TRBJ2-1, the complete variable domain reads DAMVIQNPRYQVTQFGKPVTLSCSQTLNHNVMYWYQQKSSQAPKLLFHYYDKDFNNEADTPDNFQSRRPNTSFCFLDIRSPGLGDTAMYLCATSSLAGGPFMSYNEQFFGPGTRLTVL.

J is TRBJ1-1 and V is TRBV9; 7 positions agree with TRBD1. V shed 4 bases, J shed 8 bases, and the junction held 8 bases outside the gene matches. The CDR3 extends over 13 amino acids. Germline assignment: CDR1 SGDLS and CDR2 YYNGEE. The CDR3: CASSTTGSKEAFF. As DNA, the CDR3 is TGTGCCAGCAGCACGACAGGGTCTAAGGAAGCTTTCTTT.

The CDR3 bases are TGTGCCAGCAGCCAAGGGGACAAATATGAGCAGTTCTTC. This codes for CASSQGDKYEQFF. This sequence joins TRBV3-1 (or the pseudogene TRBV3-2) and TRBJ2-1; weak D call: TRBD1 (6 bases). The V end was cut by 1 base, the J end by 8 bases, with 9 bases between. This CDR3 has 13 amino acids. The germline V gene encodes CDR1 LGHDT and CDR2 YNNKEL (reference sequence).

The genes are TRBV9 and TRBJ1-4, with TRBD1 as a possible D gene (6 bases). Germline-derived CDR1 and CDR2 are SGDLS and YYNGEE. The CDR3 runs to 14 residues. V gave up 0 bases and J gave up 7 bases, with 10 bases separating them. The CDR3 sequence is CASSVEGEGEKLFF. The CDR3 region has the DNA TGTGCCAGCAGCGTAGAGGGGGAGGGTGAAAAACTGTTTTTT. Using reference TRBV9 and TRBJ1-4 for the parts outside the CDR3, the full variable domain is DSGVTQTPKHLITATGQRVTLRCSPRSGDLSVYWYQQSLDQGLQFLIQYYNGEERAKGNILERFSAQQFPDLHSELNLSSLELGDSALYFCASSVEGEGEKLFFGSGTQLSVL.

The J gene is TRBJ1-2, the V gene TRBV5-1; D ambiguous. Germline V gene sequence: CDR1 SGHRS, CDR2 YFSETQ. V lost 0 bases to trimming and J lost 0 bases, with 9 bases between them. This CDR3 has 15 amino acids. For the CDR3, the DNA is TGCGCCAGCAGCTTGGGTTCCGTTTCTAACTATGGCTACACCTTC. Protein sequence: CASSLGSVSNYGYTF. Combining the CDR3 with reference TRBV5-1 and TRBJ1-2 gives the whole variable domain KAGVTQTPRYLIKTRGQQVTLSCSPISGHRSVSWYQQTPGQGLQFLFEYFSETQRNKGNFPGRFSGRQFSNSRSEMNVSTLELGDSALYLCASSLGSVSNYGYTFGSGTRLTVV.

The chain employs TRBV6-4 and TRBJ2-1; weak D call: TRBD2 (5 bases). This CDR3 comprises 16 residues. Germline V gene lookup returns CDR1 MRHNA and CDR2 SNTAGT. Trimming left V 9 bases short and J 1 base short, with 19 bases between. This CDR3 reads CASSPGSSGSYNEQFF. The CDR3 bases are TGTGCCAGTTCGCCGGGATCCTCTGGGTCCTACAATGAGCAGTTCTTC.

The chain recombines TRBV11-2 with TRBJ2-1; a possible D gene is TRBD2 (5 bases). Trimming removed 1 base at V and 1 base at J, with 8 bases between. The length of the CDR3 is 15 residues. The germline CDR1 and CDR2 sequences are SGHAT and FQNNGV. The CDR3: CASSLAPGSYNEQFF. The CDR3 region has the DNA TGTGCCAGCAGCTTAGCTCCGGGGTCCTACAATGAGCAGTTCTTC.

This chain connects TRBV29-1 to TRBJ2-3, with 9 bases identical to TRBD2. The CDR3 covers 14 residues. Germline values: CDR1 SQVTM, CDR2 ANQGSEA. The V and J ends lost 5 bases and 4 bases, in that order; junction bases with no gene match: 7. CDR3: CSVRSSGGPDTQYF. The CDR3 bases are TGCAGCGTTCGGTCGAGCGGGGGGCCAGATACGCAGTATTTT.

The table lists this clone with a few counts. The CDR3 DNA follows: TGTGCCAGCAGCGTAGATCCCACCCGGTCTGGAAACACCATATATTTT. It is translated as CASSVDPTRSGNTIYF. The V gene is TRBV9, the J gene TRBJ1-3; unclear D gene. Germline lookup yields CDR1 SGDLS and CDR2 YYNGEE. The CDR3 totals 16 residues. Trimming removed 0 bases at V and 1 base at J, with 11 bases between.

V is TRBV5-1 and J is TRBJ2-3; no firm D call. V lost 0 bases and J 1 base, leaving 9 bases between the germline ends. The germline V gene has CDR1 SGHRS and CDR2 YFSETQ. The CDR3 is made up of 15 amino acids. The CDR3 protein is CASSLGGSRTDTQYF. DNA of the CDR3: TGCGCCAGCAGCTTGGGCGGTTCCCGCACAGATACGCAGTATTTT.

The genes are TRBV7-8 and TRBJ1-3; D might be TRBD1 (5 bases). In germline, CDR1 is SGHVS, CDR2 FQNEAQ. The CDR3 length is 15 residues. Trimming took off 5 bases at V and 0 bases at J, with 11 bases between the two ends. CDR3 loop: CASSPDSLSGNTIYF. For the CDR3, the DNA is TGTGCCAGCAGCCCAGACAGTCTCTCTGGAAACACCATATATTTT.

A single count supports this clone. The chain couples TRBV4-2 to TRBJ2-1; tentatively, D is TRBD1 (5 bases). The CDR3 totals 13 residues. Trimming shortened V by 0 bases and J by 10 bases, and 10 bases separated the two germline ends. Per germline, CDR1 LGHNA and CDR2 YNFKEQ. Here the CDR3 reads CASSQDQGLEQFF. The CDR3 coding sequence is TGTGCCAGCAGCCAAGATCAGGGCTTGGAGCAGTTCTTC.

The chain employs TRBV5-1 and TRBJ2-7; the D gene is possibly TRBD1 (5 bases). The V and J ends lost 3 bases and 5 bases respectively, with 9 bases between them. CDR1 and CDR2 (germline): SGHRS, YFSETQ. The CDR3 is 12 residues long. CDR3 sequence reads: CASSSPTDEQYF. DNA of the CDR3: TGCGCCAGCAGCTCTCCGACAGACGAGCAGTACTTC. Full variable domain (rest looked up from reference TRBV5-1 and TRBJ2-7): KAGVTQTPRYLIKTRGQQVTLSCSPISGHRSVSWYQQTPGQGLQFLFEYFSETQRNKGNFPGRFSGRQFSNSRSEMNVSTLELGDSALYLCASSSPTDEQYFGPGTRLTVT.

The chain joins TRBV5-4 to TRBJ2-7; possible D gene TRBD1, 6 bases. The germline gives CDR1 SGHNT, CDR2 YYREEE (reference sequence). V gave up 4 bases and J gave up 5 bases, with 19 bases separating them. The CDR3 extends over 15 amino acids. CDR3 region: CASSQAKTGFHEQYF. The CDR3 coding sequence is TGTGCCAGCAGCCAAGCTAAAACAGGGTTCCACGAGCAGTACTTC.

The V gene is TRBV19, the J gene TRBJ2-7, with D possibly TRBD1 on 6 matching bases. Deletions cut 10 bases from V and 2 bases from J, with 18 bases between. There are 14 residues in the CDR3. Germline V gives CDR1 LNHDA, CDR2 SQIVND (reference sequence). In DNA form, the CDR3 reads TGTGCCACCGCTCTGACAGGCGGACCCTACGAGCAGTACTTC. This codes for CATALTGGPYEQYF.

The chain uses TRBV5-1 and TRBJ1-5; TRBD1 matches 8 bases. With V trimmed by 5 bases and J by 5 bases, 6 bases remained unmatched. The CDR3 length is 14 residues. Germline loops: CDR1 SGHRS, CDR2 YFSETQ. DNA for the CDR3: TGCGCCAGCAGACCCGGGACAGGCGATCAGCCCCAGCATTTT. Translating it yields CASRPGTGDQPQHF.

With regard to this clone: An end of the junction differs from the germline gene, which may be a read error. The V call is TRBV7-7, the J call TRBJ2-1; D call uncertain. CDR1 SSHAT and CDR2 FNYEAQ come from the germline V gene (reference sequence). The CDR3 contains 16 residues. The CDR3 DNA is TGTGCTAGCAGCCGGTTTGTGTCGAGCTCCTACAATGAGCAGTTCTTC. Its translation is CASSRFVSSSYNEQFF.

The chain employs TRBV19 and TRBJ1-5; TRBD1 matches at 7 bases. Germline CDR1 reads LNHDA; CDR2 reads SQIVND (reference sequence). V shed 10 bases, J shed 9 bases, and the junction held 24 bases outside the gene matches. The CDR3 length is 17 residues. The CDR3 is CATRQVGGTGASRPQHF. The CDR3 DNA follows: TGTGCCACCCGTCAAGTCGGCGGAACAGGGGCATCGAGGCCCCAGCATTTT.

The rearrangement joins TRBV6-5 to TRBJ2-4; tentatively, D is TRBD1 (5 bases). Looked up from germline, CDR1 is MNHEY and CDR2 is SVGAGI. V was shortened by 2 bases and J by 1 base, with 12 bases between the two germline ends. The CDR3 has 16 amino acids. The CDR3 spells CASSYGGASAKNIQYF. The CDR3 DNA reads as TGTGCCAGCAGTTACGGTGGGGCGTCGGCCAAAAACATTCAGTACTTC.

In its sample, this clone was seen a few times. V gene TRBV11-2 combines with J gene TRBJ1-2; possible D gene TRBD1, 5 bases. In germline, CDR1 is SGHAT, CDR2 FQNNGV. This CDR3 is 12 amino acids long. Trimming took 5 bases from V and 4 from J, leaving 8 bases between them. CDR3 bases: TGTGCCAGCAGCGGGGCTGGCTATGGCTACACCTTC. This gives the protein CASSGAGYGYTF.

This rearrangement joins TRBV18 to TRBJ1-1; the D is unclear. V shed 2 bases and J shed 0 bases, with 7 bases lying between them. This CDR3 comprises 14 residues. Germline V gene lookup returns CDR1 KGHSH and CDR2 LQKENI. The CDR3 sequence is CASSPGSLNTEAFF. In DNA form, the CDR3 reads TGTGCCAGCTCACCAGGCTCACTGAACACTGAAGCTTTCTTT.